This TCR beta chain is drawn from a study of regulatory T cells in long-lasting Graves disease (dated by TCRdb to the early 2020s). Background on the whole study: In the newly diagnosed Graves' disease group, patients had been taking antithyroid drugs for less than 3 months. TCR sequencing covered approximately 13 persistent and around 20 newly diagnosed Graves' disease patients, around 33 samples in total. Patients with persistent Graves' disease were compared with patients with newly diagnosed Graves' disease using TCR sequencing and RNA sequencing of peripheral blood. The study took place in China and was registered as a clinical trial. Summary of the overall study and its limitations: Preferential use of TRBV28, TRBJ1-2 and TRBJ2-5 was observed in persistent disease, whereas TRBV20-1 and TRBJ2-1 were favored in newly diagnosed disease. Persistent Graves' disease patients showed lower TCR Shannon entropy and fewer highly expanded clones than newly diagnosed patients, suggesting clonal expansion. Only peripheral blood was studied, because thyroid tissue, the primary lesion, was inaccessible. More public clonotypes were shared among persistent patients (roughly 2,700) than among newly diagnosed patients (roughly 1,000). Only the TCR beta chain was sequenced and analyzed. As a limitation, the authors acknowledged that the small sample size may reduce accuracy.

Of note for this clonotype: Its antigen is unknown. No base qualities exist here, and no much larger clone lies one base off it.

The library was generated by multiplex PCR. The sequencer was an Illumina HiSeq 4000. CDR3 regions were amplified by Arm-PCR with iRepertoire HTBI primers to construct TCR beta libraries. Before sequencing, the PCR products went through gel purification. The authors' pipeline ran thus. A total of under 80 TRBV and 14 TRBJ segments were identified across samples and were used for gene usage analysis of CDR3 amino acid clonotypes. COPE and FqMerger were used to merge filtered high-quality paired reads into contigs. BLAST was used to align contigs to IMGT TRBV, TRBD and TRBJ reference genes, with CDR3 defined following IMGT. Any clonotype with a frequency above 0.1% was counted as a highly expanded clone. Shannon entropy served as the measure of repertoire diversity, while the Gini coefficient captured V-J evenness. Public clonotypes were defined as clonotypes shared by more than one individual. TCRdb reworked the public reads: Q25 trimming with fastp, MiXCR clone assembly, productive beta chains retained. A single entry per CDR3 protein holds the most common genes and DNA from its merged rows. TCRdb, rather than the study authors, made the V and J calls. The sample table shows about 430,000 distinct CDR3 sequences, and over 14% are seen once. The top ten clonotypes cover over 7% of the sample.

V has 3 bases trimmed and J has 1 base trimmed; junction bases matching no gene number 8. As encoded in the germline V gene (reference sequence), CDR1 is LNHDA while CDR2 is SQIVND. The CDR3 spans 17 residues, from the cysteine through the phenylalanine. The sequence is cut down to CDR3 DNA, 51 bases in frame from base 1. The time point label, read with the paper, signifies: newly diagnosed GD, antithyroid drugs for less than 3 months. For both TCR sequencing and RNA sequencing, RNA was extracted from PBMCs in TRIzol. The diagnosis of Graves' disease followed American Thyroid Association guidelines. Recruitment of patients was carried out at an endocrinology department in Xi'an, China. Each patient gave approximately 8.8 milliliters of peripheral blood, collected in an EDTA anticoagulant tube. Ficoll Paque Plus density gradient separation was used to isolate PBMCs, and no additional T cell sorting was done. RNA quality was checked with an Agilent 2100 Bioanalyzer and agarose gel, and concentration with a NanoDrop 2000.

These same data were also listed under a study on T cells in Graves' hyperthyroidism and ophthalmopathy. The second paper states: Stable Graves' hyperthyroidism was defined as no progression to ophthalmopathy during 18 months of follow-up. Hyperthyroidism patients were aged 18 to 65 years and newly diagnosed, with disease duration of less than 2 months. The study excluded patients with uncontrolled infections, other autoimmune diseases, pregnancy or lactation. Diagnoses were based on clinical symptoms, serum thyroxine and TRAb, thyroid ultrasound and orbital computed tomography. For the first round of RT-PCR on the TCR CDR3, the HTBI primer set was used together with the Qiagen OneStep RT-PCR kit. Most expanded thyroid clonotypes (frequency above 0.001) were also found in blood, which suggests that blood repertoires may mirror thyroid immune responses. In cross-validation, a model built on a 13 V-J signature told ophthalmopathy apart from stable hyperthyroidism with approximately 90% sensitivity and roughly 83% specificity, and in testing the same model reached 80%/75%. During validation, the model predicted progression to ophthalmopathy a median of roughly 7.1 months ahead of onset, with more than 55% sensitivity and 72.22% specificity. A discovery cohort of fewer than 110 patients, fewer than 50 with Graves' ophthalmopathy and approximately 55 with stable Graves' hyperthyroidism, was used to find distinguishing TCR V-J signatures. An independent validation cohort of around 19 hyperthyroidism patients and approximately 16 patients who later progressed to ophthalmopathy tested prospective prediction of ophthalmopathy. The 90 to 100 discovery patients were randomly split 7:3 into training and test sets. Thyroid tissue and blood T-cell repertoires from six or seven Graves' hyperthyroidism patients were also compared in the study. After blood sampling, hyperthyroidism patients were treated with methimazole at a starting dose of 30 mg daily, and ophthalmopathy patients were treated with high-dose intravenous methylprednisolone. The libraries were constructed in a second round of multiplex PCR and then size-selected and purified. Libraries were sequenced paired-end with 100 bp reads on an Illumina HiSeq2000. SOAPnuke was used to process the raw data, removing reads that contained adapters or uncalled bases, had a mean Phred below 15, or lacked an exact match to the constant primer or identifier. High-quality paired reads were merged with COPE v1.2.5, and unique nucleotide sequences were defined as clonotypes. Clonotypes were aligned to IMGT TRBV, TRBD and TRBJ reference segments using MiTCR v1.1. Only V-J combinations with frequency above 0.0001, covering about 99% of repertoires, were analysed. A TCS score was defined as the ratio of F50 (clonal expansion) to E x V (chaos), with BLOSUM62-based TCRdist applied between CDR3 peptides within each V-J. Welch's t-statistics and random forest reduced just over 500 V-J features to 10 to 15, which were used in a naive Bayes classifier (R e1071). No statistical method was used to fix the sample size in advance, and group allocation was not hidden from the investigators. According to the paper, TCR Vbeta CDR3 sequencing was carried out on some 130 peripheral blood samples, which came from about 45 ophthalmopathy, roughly 75 hyperthyroidism and around 17 progressor patients.

The sample here was peripheral blood mononuclear cells (PBMCs), taken at new diagnosis, from a patient treated with antithyroid drugs. This sequence was found in a woman aged 40 to 50 with Graves disease. Donor details come from another sample of the same person, matched by shared clones. The chain uses TRBV19 and TRBJ2-1, and 8 junction bases match TRBD2. The CDR3 protein sequence reads: CASSIPGIAGSYNEQFF. The DNA reads TGTGCCAGTAGTATCCCTGGGATAGCGGGATCCTACAATGAGCAGTTCTTC.